These 10 T cell receptor beta chains were sequenced from one sample in a study of blood T cell repertoires in COVID-19. Profiling relied on immunoSEQ multiplex PCR, and the TCRdb table lists in-frame clones only, not all of them. This sample has approximately 68,000 clones, with more than 80% found just once. Sequenced material: peripheral blood. These receptors all come from a woman aged 80 or over with active or convalescent COVID-19.

The rearrangement uses TRBV3-1 (or the pseudogene TRBV3-2) and TRBJ1-2; no reliable D call. The CDR3 is 13 amino acids. From germline, CDR1 is LGHDT and CDR2 YNNKEL (reference sequence). With 4 bases removed from V and 8 bases from J, the gap between germline ends came to 14 bases. CDR3 region: CASSPVPMGGYTF. The CDR3 bases are TGTGCCAGCAGCCCAGTCCCGATGGGCGGCTACACCTTC.

The chain is built from TRBV28 and TRBJ2-7, with TRBD1 matching 11 bases. CDR3 length: 16 residues. V trimming: 7 bases; J trimming: 3 bases; junction bases outside the gene matches: 11. Germline V gene data show CDR1 as MDHEN and CDR2 as SYDVKM. Here the CDR3 reads CASTKGGQGGIYEQYF. The CDR3 region has the DNA TGTGCCAGCACCAAAGGGGGACAGGGGGGTATCTACGAGCAGTACTTC. Using reference TRBV28 and TRBJ2-7 for the parts outside the CDR3, the full variable domain is DVKVTQSSRYLVKRTGEKVFLECVQDMDHENMFWYRQDPGLGLRLIYFSYDVKMKEKGDIPEGYSVSREKKERFSLILESASTNQTSMYLCASTKGGQGGIYEQYFGPGTRLTVT.

In DNA, the CDR3 is TGCGCCAGCAGAACCCTCTCCGCCTCTACCTACGAGCAGTACTTC. Protein product: CASRTLSASTYEQYF. The chain is built from TRBV5-1 and TRBJ2-7, with D uncertain. V lost 5 bases to trimming and J lost 2 bases, with 17 bases between them. The CDR3 runs to 15 residues. CDR1 is SGHRS and CDR2 is YFSETQ in the germline V gene.

V and J are TRBV25-1 and TRBJ2-7; a weak D match, TRBD1 (7 bases). Germline CDR1 reads MGHDK; CDR2 reads SYGVNS. The V end lost 4 bases, the J end lost 10 bases, and 11 bases lay between the germline ends. The CDR3 length is 11 residues. CDR3 amino acids: CASSAGGNQYF. The CDR3 region has the DNA TGTGCCAGCAGTGCAGGGGGGAATCAGTACTTC.

The chain couples TRBV9 to TRBJ2-5; 10 positions match TRBD2. The CDR3 is 13 amino acids. V lost 4 bases to trimming and J lost 4 bases; unmatched junction nucleotides: 1. From germline, CDR1 is SGDLS and CDR2 YYNGEE. The CDR3 DNA reads as TGTGCCAGCAGCATAGCGGGGGGAGAGACCCAGTACTTC. Residues: CASSIAGGETQYF.

The rearrangement uses TRBV11-2 and TRBJ1-4; 8 positions match TRBD1. This CDR3 has 16 amino acids. Trimming took 2 bases from V and 7 from J; bases not matched to a gene: 9. Germline V gene data show CDR1 as SGHAT and CDR2 as FQNNGV. CDR3 coding DNA: TGTGCCAGCAGCTTATTGGCAGGGGGCGCGGGTGAAAAACTGTTTTTT. This encodes CASSLLAGGAGEKLFF. The complete variable domain, with remaining parts taken from reference TRBV11-2 and TRBJ1-4, reads EAGVAQSPRYKIIEKRQSVAFWCNPISGHATLYWYQQILGQGPKLLIQFQNNGVVDDSQLPKDRFSAERLKGVDSTLKIQPAKLEDSAVYLCASSLLAGGAGEKLFFGSGTQLSVL.

V gene TRBV6-2 or TRBV6-3 combines with J gene TRBJ2-7; 10 bases agree with TRBD2. Looked up from germline, CDR1 is MNHEY and CDR2 is SVGEGT. The V gene end was trimmed by 5 bases and the J gene end by 0 bases; junction bases not matched to a gene: 4. The CDR3 consists of 15 residues. The chain's CDR3 is CASSDGLAASYEQYF. CDR3 nucleotide sequence: TGTGCCAGCAGTGATGGACTAGCGGCCTCCTACGAGCAGTACTTC.

The V gene is TRBV12-2, the J gene TRBJ2-7; the table names TRBD1, a call not compared with the DNA. TRBV12-2 is a documented pseudogene. CDR3 length: 17 residues. CDR3 in DNA: TGTGCAAGTCGCTTGGTCGACAGGGCCCGACCCACCTACGAGCAGTACTTC. Translated: CASRLVDRARPTYEQYF.

This chain links TRBV4-2 with TRBJ1-6; perhaps TRBD1 as D (6 bases). The CDR3 extends over 18 amino acids. CDR1 LGHNA and CDR2 YNFKEQ come from the germline V gene. V lost 3 bases, J lost 0 bases, and 15 bases lay in between. The CDR3 sequence is CASSHRLTGSSYNSPLHF. The CDR3 coding sequence is TGTGCCAGCAGCCACCGCTTAACAGGGAGCTCCTATAATTCACCCCTCCACTTT.

In its sample, this clone was seen once. The chain has TRBV5-1 and TRBJ2-2; 11 positions agree with TRBD2. Germline V CDR1 and CDR2: SGHRS, YFSETQ. The CDR3 spans 18 residues. The ends lost 2 bases at V and 5 bases at J; junction bases unmatched: 11. CDR3 sequence reads: CASSFLAGGPSTTGELFF. As DNA, the CDR3 is TGCGCCAGCAGCTTTCTAGCGGGGGGACCCTCTACTACCGGGGAGCTGTTTTTT.